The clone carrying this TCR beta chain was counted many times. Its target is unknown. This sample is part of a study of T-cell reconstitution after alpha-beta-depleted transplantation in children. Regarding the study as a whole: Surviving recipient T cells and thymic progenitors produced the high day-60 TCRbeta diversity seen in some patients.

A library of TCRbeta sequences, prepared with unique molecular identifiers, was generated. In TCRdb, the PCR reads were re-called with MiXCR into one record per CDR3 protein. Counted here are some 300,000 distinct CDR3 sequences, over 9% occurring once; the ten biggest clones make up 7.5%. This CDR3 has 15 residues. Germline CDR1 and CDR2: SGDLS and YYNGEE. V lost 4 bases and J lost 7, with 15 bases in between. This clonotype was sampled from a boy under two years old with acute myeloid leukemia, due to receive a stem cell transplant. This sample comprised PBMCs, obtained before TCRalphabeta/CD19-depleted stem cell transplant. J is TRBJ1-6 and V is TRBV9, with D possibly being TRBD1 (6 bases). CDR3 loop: CASSQGQLKNSPLHF. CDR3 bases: TGTGCCAGCAGCCAAGGACAGCTCAAGAATTCACCCCTCCACTTT.